Below are 30 T cell receptor beta chains sequenced from a single sample in a study of blood T cells in healthy people across ages (dated by TCRdb to between 2014 and 2017). To prepare the library, 5' RACE was applied. Sequenced using an Illumina HiSeq 2500. The second PCR ran for roughly 6 to 11 cycles and used a J-beta primer mix along with a sample-barcoded 5' primer. In-frame beta chains were kept once TCRdb had trimmed the public reads at Q25 with fastp and called clones with MiXCR. A single entry per CDR3 protein holds the most common genes and DNA from its merged rows. The sample profile shows about 970,000 distinct CDR3 sequences; roughly 50% of them were found once. Together, the top ten hold over 20% of the sample. The sequencing input was blood. All receptors come from a woman aged 55-70 years in good health.

This chain links TRBV6-6 with TRBJ1-2, with D possibly being TRBD1 (5 bases). Trimming shortened V by 6 bases and J by 4 bases, and 15 bases separated the two germline ends. Germline lookup yields CDR1 MNHNY and CDR2 SVGAGI (reference sequence). The CDR3 contains 14 residues. The CDR3 sequence: CASRSRQHPYGYTF. The CDR3 DNA reads TGTGCCAGCAGATCCAGACAGCACCCCTATGGCTACACCTTC.

The chain couples TRBV5-4 to TRBJ2-2, with 13 bases that match TRBD2. Germline CDR1 reads SGHNT; CDR2 reads YYREEE (reference sequence). The junction had 3 bases not matched to a gene; V was cut back by 4 bases and J by 3 bases. This CDR3 comprises 16 residues. In DNA, the CDR3 is TGTGCCAGCAGCATGGGACTAGCGGGGTACACCGGGGAGCTGTTTTTT. Translated, it gives CASSMGLAGYTGELFF.

The rearrangement links TRBV10-3 to TRBJ2-5; D ambiguous. Looked up from germline, CDR1 is ENHRY and CDR2 is SYGVKD. The CDR3 contains 19 residues. V lost 0 bases and J lost 2, with 22 bases in between. The CDR3 coding sequence is TGTGCCATCAGTGAGTCGAGGTTAGTTCCCCAAGATGTGCAAGAGACCCAGTACTTC. Protein sequence: CAISESRLVPQDVQETQYF.

This clonotype was picked up many times. V and J are TRBV6-2 or TRBV6-3 and TRBJ2-7; no firm D call. The V and J ends lost 0 bases and 3 bases respectively, with 15 bases between them. Germline V gene lookup returns CDR1 MNHEY and CDR2 SVGEGT. CDR3 length equals 16 residues. CDR3 sequence (DNA): TGTGCCAGCAGTTACTCCAGAACGCGCCTCGACTACGAGCAGTACTTC. This codes for CASSYSRTRLDYEQYF.

This clonotype showed up just once. V gene TRBV15 combines with J gene TRBJ2-7; a weak D match, TRBD1 (7 bases). Germline V CDR1 and CDR2: LNHNV, YYDKDF (reference sequence). Trimming took 1 base from V and 4 from J, leaving 14 bases between them. The CDR3 length is 15 residues. The chain's CDR3 is CATSRVMEGAYEQYF. CDR3 nucleotides: TGTGCCACCAGCAGAGTCATGGAGGGGGCATACGAGCAGTACTTC.

This sequence joins TRBV2 and TRBJ2-3, with D tentatively TRBD1 or TRBD2 (5 bases each). V gave up 9 bases and J gave up 2 bases, with 12 bases separating them. This CDR3 region has 13 residues. Germline loops: CDR1 SNHLY, CDR2 FYNNEI. For the CDR3, the DNA is TGTGCCAGAAACCGGGACGTCACAGATACGCAGTATTTT. The encoded protein is CARNRDVTDTQYF.

As to this clonotype: A much larger clonotype is one base distant, so this may be a read error. The chain recombines TRBV20-1 with TRBJ2-1; the match to TRBD2 covers 7 bases. Germline V gene lookup returns CDR1 DFQATT and CDR2 SNEGSKA (reference sequence). The CDR3 spans 14 residues. Trimming removed 2 bases from V and 2 bases from J; junction bases left unmatched: 3. The CDR3 is CSARTSAAYNEQFF. CDR3 DNA: TGCAGTGCTAGAACTAGCGCGGCCTACAATGAGCAGTTCTTC.

The CDR3 region is CASSTGNPLAKNIQYF. The CDR3 DNA reads as TGTGCCAGCTCAACCGGAAATCCCTTAGCCAAAAACATTCAGTACTTC. This chain uses TRBV21-1 with TRBJ2-4. TRBV21-1 is a known pseudogene. CDR3 length equals 16 residues.

The J gene is TRBJ1-2, the V gene TRBV25-1; D is perhaps TRBD1 (6 bases). Germline V gene lookup returns CDR1 MGHDK and CDR2 SYGVNS. This CDR3 is built from 15 residues. Trimming shortened V by 4 bases and J by 6 bases, and 18 bases separated the two germline ends. CDR3 sequence (DNA): TGTGCCAGCAGTGGCACAGGGATGGAGTGGGATGGCTACACCTTC. This codes for CASSGTGMEWDGYTF.

This rearrangement joins TRBV28 to TRBJ2-5, with D possibly being TRBD2 (5 bases). Germline V gene lookup returns CDR1 MDHEN and CDR2 SYDVKM. The V end lost 1 base, the J end lost 3 bases, and 18 bases lay between the germline ends. There are 17 residues in the CDR3. CDR3 region: CASSLSRSRFGKETQYF. The CDR3 DNA reads TGTGCCAGCAGTTTATCTAGGAGTCGGTTCGGGAAAGAGACCCAGTACTTC. Combining the CDR3 with reference TRBV28 and TRBJ2-5 gives the whole variable domain DVKVTQSSRYLVKRTGEKVFLECVQDMDHENMFWYRQDPGLGLRLIYFSYDVKMKEKGDIPEGYSVSREKKERFSLILESASTNQTSMYLCASSLSRSRFGKETQYFGPGTRLLVL.

The J gene is TRBJ2-1, the V gene TRBV7-9; possibly TRBD2 for D (6 bases). The CDR3 covers 15 residues. Germline CDR1 reads SEHNR; CDR2 reads FQNEAQ (reference sequence). With 3 bases removed from V and 9 bases from J, the gap between germline ends came to 18 bases. CDR3 bases: TGTGCCAGCAGCTTTTCTTTCGGAGGGGCTGGTGAGCAGTTCTTC. This encodes CASSFSFGGAGEQFF.

The count of this clonotype is one. CDR3 sequence (DNA): TGTGCCAGCAGCGCCTCCGAGGGGACCTACGAGCAGTACTTC. Residues: CASSASEGTYEQYF. The chain has TRBV9 and TRBJ2-7; D is perhaps TRBD1 or TRBD2 (5 bases each). V was clipped by 3 bases and J by 2 bases, with 12 bases between them. This CDR3 spans 14 amino acids. Germline loops: CDR1 SGDLS, CDR2 YYNGEE. The whole variable domain, remainder taken from reference TRBV9 and TRBJ2-7, is DSGVTQTPKHLITATGQRVTLRCSPRSGDLSVYWYQQSLDQGLQFLIQYYNGEERAKGNILERFSAQQFPDLHSELNLSSLELGDSALYFCASSASEGTYEQYFGPGTRLTVT.

The chain recombines TRBV9 with TRBJ2-7, with D perhaps assigned TRBD1 or TRBD2 (5 bases each). The germline V gene encodes CDR1 SGDLS and CDR2 YYNGEE. Trimming took off 2 bases at V and 6 bases at J, with 18 bases between the two ends. The length of the CDR3 is 15 residues. CDR3 sequence reads: CASSVYEGTATEQYF. Written as DNA, the CDR3 is TGTGCCAGCAGCGTTTACGAAGGGACCGCGACCGAGCAGTACTTC. The whole variable domain, filled in from reference TRBV9 and TRBJ2-7, reads DSGVTQTPKHLITATGQRVTLRCSPRSGDLSVYWYQQSLDQGLQFLIQYYNGEERAKGNILERFSAQQFPDLHSELNLSSLELGDSALYFCASSVYEGTATEQYFGPGTRLTVT.

This chain connects TRBV11-2 to TRBJ2-1; 10 bases align to TRBD2. The length of the CDR3 is 16 residues. From germline, CDR1 is SGHAT and CDR2 FQNNGV. Trimming removed 5 bases from V and 9 bases from J; junction bases left unmatched: 13. The CDR3 loop is CASSPTLIAGGGEQFF. CDR3 sequence (DNA): TGTGCCAGCAGCCCTACCCTTATAGCGGGAGGTGGTGAGCAGTTCTTC.

This sequence joins TRBV4-3 and TRBJ2-2; weak D call: TRBD2 (6 bases). V was trimmed by 3 bases and J by 7 bases, leaving 12 bases between them. Germline CDR1 is LGHNA and CDR2 is YSLEER. This CDR3 is built from 14 residues. CDR3 DNA sequence: TGCGCCAGCAGCCATTTCCTAGCGAACGGGGAGCTGTTTTTT. Translating gives CASSHFLANGELFF.

The chain has TRBV6-5 and TRBJ2-5; weak D call: TRBD2 (6 bases). Per the germline V gene, CDR1 is MNHEY and CDR2 is SVGAGI. The CDR3 contains 15 residues. The V gene lost 4 bases and the J gene lost 1 base, with 13 bases spanning the gap. The CDR3 spells CASSSYRDFQETQYF. DNA for the CDR3: TGTGCCAGCAGTTCGTACCGGGACTTCCAAGAGACCCAGTACTTC.

This clonotype was counted between two and nine times. The chain recombines TRBV18 with TRBJ2-5, with D possibly being TRBD1 or TRBD2 (5 bases each). The V gene lost 5 bases and the J gene lost 4 bases, with 14 bases spanning the gap. CDR1 and CDR2 from the germline V gene are KGHSH and LQKENI. The CDR3 runs 14 residues. The CDR3 is CASSIRDLTETQYF. Written as DNA, the CDR3 is TGTGCCAGCTCAATCCGGGACCTGACAGAGACCCAGTACTTC. Drawing the rest from reference TRBV18 and TRBJ2-5, the complete variable domain is NAGVMQNPRHLVRRRGQEARLRCSPMKGHSHVYWYRQLPEEGLKFMVYLQKENIIDESGMPKERFSAEFPKEGPSILRIQQVVRGDSAAYFCASSIRDLTETQYFGPGTRLLVL.

The chain carries TRBV3-1 and TRBJ2-5; 14 bases are shared with TRBD2. This CDR3 has 16 residues. Germline loops: CDR1 LGHDT, CDR2 YNNKEL (reference sequence). V shed 4 bases, J shed 11 bases, and the junction held 12 bases outside the gene matches. CDR3 in DNA: TGTGCCAGCAGCCCGGGGGGACTAGCGGGAGTAGGAGAGCAGTACTTC. Translated, it gives CASSPGGLAGVGEQYF.

The rearrangement uses TRBV7-9 and TRBJ2-5; the match to TRBD2 covers 9 bases. The trim removed 1 base at V and 1 base at J, leaving 10 bases unmatched. The CDR3 runs to 18 residues. The germline V gene has CDR1 SEHNR and CDR2 FQNEAQ (reference sequence). Here the CDR3 DNA reads TGTGCCAGCAGCTTAGGAGTAGGCCTAGCGGGGCTCCAAGAGACCCAGTACTTC. This encodes CASSLGVGLAGLQETQYF. The variable domain in full, completed from reference TRBV7-9 and TRBJ2-5, reads DTGVSQNPRHKITKRGQNVTFRCDPISEHNRLYWYRQTLGQGPEFLTYFQNEAQLEKSRLLSDRFSAERPKGSFSTLEIQRTEQGDSAMYLCASSLGVGLAGLQETQYFGPGTRLLVL.

CDR3 DNA sequence: TGCGCCAGCAGCTTGCAGACTAACTCTGGGGCCAACGTCCTGACTTTC. The encoded protein is CASSLQTNSGANVLTF. This rearrangement joins TRBV5-1 to TRBJ2-6; D is perhaps TRBD2 (5 bases). The CDR3 covers 16 residues. The V and J ends lost 1 base and 0 bases respectively, with 8 bases between them. Germline CDR1 is SGHRS and CDR2 is YFSETQ. The complete variable domain, with remaining parts taken from reference TRBV5-1 and TRBJ2-6, reads KAGVTQTPRYLIKTRGQQVTLSCSPISGHRSVSWYQQTPGQGLQFLFEYFSETQRNKGNFPGRFSGRQFSNSRSEMNVSTLELGDSALYLCASSLQTNSGANVLTFGAGSRLTVL.

This chain uses TRBV7-3 with TRBJ2-1, with 9 bases aligning to TRBD2. The CDR3 runs to 17 residues. Germline CDR1 and CDR2: SGHTA and FQGTGA. Trimming at V came to 6 bases and at J to 3 bases, leaving 12 bases not matched to a gene. DNA of the CDR3: TGTGCCAGCAGTTACTTAGCGGGAGAAGGTGGCTACAATGAGCAGTTCTTC. It yields the protein CASSYLAGEGGYNEQFF.

This clonotype showed up just a few times. The chain couples TRBV27 to TRBJ2-7, with a possible D match to TRBD1 (6 bases). Trimming took off 6 bases at V and 4 bases at J, with 16 bases between the two ends. This CDR3 is built from 14 residues. Germline CDR1 MNHEY, CDR2 SMNVEV (reference sequence). The CDR3 coding sequence is TGTGCCAGCAGCCCCCTGTTGGGGGCTTACGAGCAGTACTTC. Protein product: CASSPLLGAYEQYF.

This sequence joins TRBV3-1 and TRBJ2-4; unclear D gene. This CDR3 region has 14 residues. V lost 0 bases and J 13 bases, leaving 16 bases between the germline ends. The V gene's germline CDR1 is LGHDT and CDR2 YNNKEL (reference sequence). CDR3: CASSQDVLSRAQYF. The CDR3 bases are TGTGCCAGCAGCCAAGATGTACTATCTAGGGCGCAGTACTTC.

V and J are TRBV4-1 and TRBJ2-2; the match to TRBD2 covers 8 bases. The CDR3 spans 18 residues. The ends lost 1 base at V and 6 bases at J; junction bases unmatched: 13. Germline V lookup: CDR1 MGHRA, CDR2 YSYEKL. This chain's CDR3 is CASSQALVVAGIPGELFF. Here the CDR3 DNA reads TGCGCCAGCAGCCAAGCCCTCGTGGTAGCGGGGATCCCCGGGGAGCTGTTTTTT.

This clonotype has a handful of counts. This chain uses TRBV29-1 with TRBJ2-7, with a tentative D call TRBD2 (5 bases). Germline CDR1 reads SQVTM; CDR2 reads ANQGSEA. The CDR3 contains 13 residues. Trimming stripped 2 bases from V and 2 bases from J, with 10 bases between. The chain's CDR3 is CSVEIAGTYEQYF. The CDR3 DNA reads as TGCAGCGTTGAAATTGCGGGTACCTACGAGCAGTACTTC.

The V gene is TRBV3-1, the J gene TRBJ2-1; D not certain. Trimming took 5 bases from V and 1 from J, leaving 12 bases between them. The CDR3 runs to 15 residues. Germline CDR1 reads LGHDT; CDR2 reads YNNKEL (reference sequence). CDR3: CASSGAYGSYNEQFF. The CDR3 DNA sequence: TGTGCCAGCAGCGGAGCGTACGGTTCCTACAATGAGCAGTTCTTC.

This clonotype occurred once. The gene calls are TRBV15 and TRBJ2-1; TRBD2 agrees at 13 bases. CDR1 and CDR2 (germline): LNHNV, YYDKDF (reference sequence). This CDR3 has 17 residues. J was trimmed by 0 bases and V by 3 bases; bases with no gene match: 2. The chain's CDR3 is CATSRGLAGSSYNEQFF. The CDR3 bases are TGTGCCACCAGCAGGGGACTAGCGGGAAGCTCCTACAATGAGCAGTTCTTC.

The chain employs TRBV21-1 and TRBJ2-3; TRBD2 is the table's D call, not checked against the DNA. TRBV21-1 is flagged as a pseudogene. CDR3 length equals 14 residues. The CDR3 reads CASSRSPPTDTQYF. CDR3 sequence (DNA): TGTGCCAGCAGCCGGAGCCCGCCCACAGATACGCAGTATTTT.

V usage is TRBV12-3 or TRBV12-4 and J usage is TRBJ1-4; D gene ambiguous. Trimming took off 8 bases at V and 7 bases at J, with 17 bases between the two ends. The CDR3 consists of 14 residues. CDR3 loop: CASSYHGLGEKLFF. CDR3 DNA: TGTGCCAGCTCTTATCATGGCCTTGGTGAAAAACTGTTTTTT.

This clonotype was detected only once. One end of the junction fails to match germline, which may point to a read error. The rearrangement links TRBV12-3 or TRBV12-4 to TRBJ2-3; the D gene is possibly TRBD1 (6 bases). The CDR3 consists of 18 residues. CDR3 region: CASSLESLGTRMGYTQYF. In nucleotides, the CDR3 is TGTGCCAGCAGCTTAGAGTCGCTTGGGACAAGGATGGGTTATACGCAGTATTTT.